In this sample, the clone carrying this T cell receptor (beta chain) turned up a few times. This CDR3 comprises 13 residues. Germline lookup yields CDR1 LGHDT and CDR2 YNNKEL (reference sequence). Trimming stripped 4 bases from V and 1 base from J, with 4 bases between. TCRdb re-called the 5' RACE reads through MiXCR, storing one row per CDR3 protein. The sample has 10,000 to 13,000 distinct CDR3 sequences; roughly a sixth are singletons. Treg sorting used a CD4+CD25+CD127-/low gate. The gene calls are TRBV3-1 and TRBJ2-2, with D unclear. The sample consisted of Tregs sorted from a lymph node. This sequence originates from a female donor with breast cancer. The CDR3 sequence is CASSPMNTGELFF. The CDR3 DNA follows: TGTGCCAGCAGCCCTATGAACACCGGGGAGCTGTTTTTT.